These 14 T cell receptor beta chains were all obtained from the same sample, sequenced in a study of tumor-infiltrating lymphocytes in primary liver carcinoma. Total RNA amounting to roughly 450 ng was the source from which TCR beta cDNA was made with a constant-region primer. Sequencing libraries for TCR beta derived from three nested multiplex PCR rounds that used slightly modified ARM-PCR. Primers for the first two PCR rounds were TRBV1-TRBV30 forward primers and a C-beta reverse primer (approximately 10 cycles per round). MiXCR was run by TCRdb on the multiplex PCR reads, yielding one entry per CDR3 protein. The table lists roughly 57,000 distinct CDR3 sequences, roughly 70% of them singletons. Scientists recovered RNA and DNA together from approximately 20-30 mg of unsorted bulk tissue. The sequencing input was liver tumor tissue from sampling region 2. Noted subset: tumor region T2, inferior pole. The receptors here all came from a man between 35 and 55 years old with primary liver carcinoma and hepatitis B virus infection.

The chain carries TRBV11-2 and TRBJ2-1; no firm D call. V lost 3 bases to trimming and J lost 7 bases, with 13 bases between them. Germline-derived CDR1 and CDR2 are SGHAT and FQNNGV. This CDR3 is built from 14 residues. As DNA, the CDR3 is TGTGCCAGCAGCTTCCTTCCTTCGGGTAATGAGCAGTTCTTC. It yields the protein CASSFLPSGNEQFF.

To note about this clonotype: A junction boundary mismatches the germline segment, possibly from a read error. The rearrangement uses TRBV4-3 and TRBJ2-2; the D is unclear. The CDR3 is 16 amino acids. CDR1 and CDR2 (germline): LGHNA, YSLEER. This CDR3 is CASGQNPEGNPRELFF. As DNA, the CDR3 is TGCGCCAGCGGCCAAAACCCAGAAGGAAACCCACGGGAGCTGTTTTTT.

This clonotype was counted a single time. The junction departs from germline at one end; a sequencing error may be responsible. The chain couples TRBV12-3 or TRBV12-4 to TRBJ1-2, with TRBD1 matching 11 bases. The CDR3 is 15 residues long. This CDR3 is CASSLGQGANYGNTF. In DNA, the CDR3 is TGTGCCAGTAGTCTCGGACAGGGGGCAAACTATGGCAACACCTTC.

On this clonotype itself: The junction does not match germline at one end; this may be a read error. The chain combines TRBV14 with TRBJ2-1; 7 nucleotides match TRBD1. CDR1 is SGHDN, CDR2 FVKESK, per germline. CDR3 length: 16 residues. Here the CDR3 reads CASSAPGDSSYNEQLF. The CDR3 DNA reads TGTGCCAGCAGCGCGCCAGGGGACAGCTCCTACAATGAGCAGCTCTTC.

Concerning this clonotype: One end of the junction varies from germline; a read error may be responsible. V and J are TRBV11-2 and TRBJ2-7, with 11 bases that match TRBD1. This CDR3 is built from 15 residues. From germline, CDR1 is SGHAT and CDR2 FQNNGV. The CDR3 DNA sequence: TGTGCCGGCAGTGGGGGACAGGGGGTTGTGCGCGAGCAGTACTTC. It encodes CAGSGGQGVVREQYF.

For this clonotype: Its ends do not fully match the called genes, so a read error is possible. The chain carries TRBV6-2 or TRBV6-3 and TRBJ1-1; D is ambiguous. The CDR3 spans 13 residues. Germline V gene sequence: CDR1 MNHEY, CDR2 SVGEGT. The CDR3 DNA follows: TGTGCCAGTAGTTCCCCCTTTCGTACTGAAGCTTTCTTT. It yields the protein CASSSPFRTEAFF.

Worth noting for this clonotype: One end of the junction varies from germline; a read error may be responsible. CDR3: CASSYPRGLARNEQFF. The CDR3 DNA sequence: TGCGCCAGCAGTTACCCGAGGGGACTAGCGAGAAATGAGCAGTTCTTC. V and J are TRBV6-6 and TRBJ2-1, with 10 bases aligning to TRBD2. Per the germline V gene, CDR1 is MNHNY and CDR2 is SVGAGI (reference sequence). The CDR3 is 16 amino acids.

This clonotype has a count of ten or more. The chain uses TRBV7-8 and TRBJ2-5; 15 bases align to TRBD2. The CDR3 sequence is 17 residues long. The V and J ends lost 5 bases and 3 bases, in that order; junction bases with no gene match: 7. Germline CDR1 and CDR2: SGHVS and FQNEAQ. The CDR3 sequence is CASSPHGLAGGKETQYF. CDR3 nucleotide sequence: TGTGCCAGCAGCCCACACGGACTAGCGGGAGGGAAAGAGACCCAGTACTTC.

Regarding this clonotype: No conserved phenylalanine or tryptophan ends this CDR3, so it is likely a read error. This chain uses TRBV4-1 with TRBJ1-3; D is unclear. Germline V CDR1 and CDR2: MGHRA, YSYEKL. The CDR3 length is 11 residues. V was clipped by 8 bases and J by 8 bases, with 10 bases between them. CDR3 amino acids: CASCQSDTIYS. CDR3 coding DNA: TGCGCCAGCTGTCAATCGGACACCATATATTCT.

A note on this clonotype: Compared with germline, one end of the junction differs, possibly owing to a read error. The V and J genes are TRBV12-3 or TRBV12-4 and TRBJ2-7; 14 bases are shared with TRBD2. CDR3 length: 16 residues. Written as DNA, the CDR3 is TGTGCCAGGAGTTCCGGGACTAGCGGGAGTGGTTGCGAGCATTACTTC. Protein: CARSSGTSGSGCEHYF.

As concerns this clonotype: A clone one base away is much larger, so this may be a read error. This sequence joins TRBV7-9 and TRBJ2-1, with D unclear. Looked up from germline, CDR1 is SEHNR and CDR2 is FQNEAQ (reference sequence). The CDR3 spans 15 residues. V lost 5 bases and J 3 bases, leaving 14 bases between the germline ends. CDR3 region: CASSLLTVNYNEQFF. The CDR3, as DNA: TGTGCCAGCAGCCTTCTAACGGTGAACTACAATGAGCAGTTCTTC. The full variable domain, completed using reference TRBV7-9 and TRBJ2-1, is DTGVSQNPRHKITKRGQNVTFRCDPISEHNRLYWYRQTLGQGPEFLTYFQNEAQLEKSRLLSDRFSAERPKGSFSTLEIQRTEQGDSAMYLCASSLLTVNYNEQFFGPGTRLTVL.

This clonotype was detected only once. This chain joins TRBV6-1 and TRBJ1-6; D uncertain. The CDR3 runs 14 residues. V was cut by 7 bases and J by 13 bases, with 20 bases left in between. Germline V gene sequence: CDR1 MNHNS, CDR2 SASEGT. The CDR3 nucleotides are TGTGCCAGCACTGAGGGCGAGTCAGTATCGCCCCTCCACTTT. Amino acids: CASTEGESVSPLHF.

As concerns this clonotype: One base away lies a much larger clone, so this may be a sequencing read error. The chain employs TRBV11-2 and TRBJ2-1; 7 nucleotides line up with TRBD2. With V trimmed by 5 bases and J by 3 bases, 7 bases remained unmatched. Germline V gives CDR1 SGHAT, CDR2 FQNNGV. The CDR3 is made up of 15 amino acids. Here the CDR3 reads CASSLLAVIYNEQFF. Here the CDR3 DNA reads TGTGCCAGCAGCCTTCTAGCGGTGATCTACAATGAGCAGTTCTTC.

As for this clonotype: With a much larger clone just one base away, this may be a read error. The rearrangement uses TRBV7-9 and TRBJ2-5, with TRBD2 matching over 7 bases. The ends lost 10 bases at V and 6 bases at J; junction bases unmatched: 8. Per the germline V gene, CDR1 is SEHNR and CDR2 is FQNEAQ (reference sequence). This CDR3 comprises 12 residues. The CDR3: CATQPSGKTQYF. The CDR3 DNA reads TGTGCCACCCAGCCTAGCGGAAAGACCCAGTACTTC.